This T cell receptor (beta chain) was obtained from a study of cytotoxic CD8 clonotypes in ibrutinib-treated CLL. Across the study: The subjects consisted of some 12 relapsed/refractory and roughly 14 treatment-naive individuals, with some 17 IGHV unmutated. After median roughly 68 months, roughly 15 stayed in remission, some twelve progressed; responses roughly 25 partial, 2 complete.

The CDR3 contains 15 residues. Germline values: CDR1 SGHRS, CDR2 YFSETQ. Trimming at V came to 1 base and at J to 5 bases, leaving 6 bases not matched to a gene. TCRdb's copy holds only in-frame clones and misses some; the assay was immunoSEQ multiplex PCR. Found here are about 9,400 clones, approximately 60% of them singletons; the top ten hold around a sixth. The input for sequencing was PBMCs, taken before ibrutinib treatment. This rearrangement joins TRBV5-1 to TRBJ2-3; 8 positions agree with TRBD2. This clonotype was obtained from a human donor with chronic lymphocytic leukemia. The CDR3 here is CASSLTGGPGDTQYF. CDR3 nucleotides: TGCGCCAGCAGCTTGACGGGAGGGCCGGGAGATACGCAGTATTTT.